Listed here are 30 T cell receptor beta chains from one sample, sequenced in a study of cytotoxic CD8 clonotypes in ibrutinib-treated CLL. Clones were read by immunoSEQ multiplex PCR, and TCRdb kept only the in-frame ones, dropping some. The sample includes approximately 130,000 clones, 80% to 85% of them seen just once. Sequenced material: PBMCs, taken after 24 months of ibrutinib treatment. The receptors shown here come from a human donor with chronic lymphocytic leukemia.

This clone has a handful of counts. The CDR3 coding sequence is TGTGCCAGCAGCTACCTTCCGGGACAGGTTTACGAGCAGTACTTC. Residues: CASSYLPGQVYEQYF. The rearrangement uses TRBV7-2 and TRBJ2-7; the match to TRBD1 covers 8 bases. The CDR3 loop spans 15 amino acids. Germline assignment: CDR1 SGHTA and CDR2 FQGNSA. The J segment lost 4 bases and the V segment lost 4 bases, leaving 9 bases of the junction unmatched.

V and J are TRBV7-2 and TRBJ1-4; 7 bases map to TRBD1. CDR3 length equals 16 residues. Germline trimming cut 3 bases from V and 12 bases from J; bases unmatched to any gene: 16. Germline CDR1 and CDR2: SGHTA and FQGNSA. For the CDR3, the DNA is TGTGCCAGCAGCTTGGCCCCAGGGGGGGTAGGGTCGGAACTGTTTTTT. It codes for CASSLAPGGVGSELFF.

The CDR3 loop is CASSSHLGTGGEDSPLHF. The CDR3 bases are TGTGCCAGTAGTAGTCACCTCGGGACAGGGGGCGAGGATTCACCCCTCCACTTT. The rearrangement links TRBV19 to TRBJ1-6; 12 bases are shared with TRBD1. CDR1 is LNHDA and CDR2 is SQIVND in the germline V gene (reference sequence). With 4 bases clipped from V and 8 bases from J, the junction kept 12 bases outside the gene matches. This CDR3 contains 18 residues.

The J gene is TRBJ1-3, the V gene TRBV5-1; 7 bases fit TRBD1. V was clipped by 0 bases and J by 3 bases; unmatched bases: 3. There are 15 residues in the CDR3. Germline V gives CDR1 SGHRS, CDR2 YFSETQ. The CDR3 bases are TGCGCCAGCAGCTTGGGACAGGGCAATGGAAACACCATATATTTT. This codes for CASSLGQGNGNTIYF.

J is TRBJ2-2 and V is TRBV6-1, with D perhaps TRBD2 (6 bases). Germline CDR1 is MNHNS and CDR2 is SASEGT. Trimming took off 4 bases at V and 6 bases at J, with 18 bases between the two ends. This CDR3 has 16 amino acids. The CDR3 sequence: CASSGQPGTLSGELFF. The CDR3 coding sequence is TGTGCCAGCAGTGGACAGCCCGGGACTCTTTCCGGGGAGCTGTTTTTT.

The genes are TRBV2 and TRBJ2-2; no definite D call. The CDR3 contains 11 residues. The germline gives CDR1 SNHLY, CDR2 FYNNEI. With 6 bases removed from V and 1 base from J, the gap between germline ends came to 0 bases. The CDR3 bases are TGTGCCAGCAGGAACACCGGGGAGCTGTTTTTT. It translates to CASRNTGELFF.

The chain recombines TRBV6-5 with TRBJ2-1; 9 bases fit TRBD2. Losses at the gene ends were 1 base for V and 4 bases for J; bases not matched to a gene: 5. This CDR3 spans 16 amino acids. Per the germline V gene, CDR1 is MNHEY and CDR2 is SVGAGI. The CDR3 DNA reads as TGTGCCAGCAGTTACTTCGGCGGGGGGGCGTACAATGAGCAGTTCTTC. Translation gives CASSYFGGGAYNEQFF.

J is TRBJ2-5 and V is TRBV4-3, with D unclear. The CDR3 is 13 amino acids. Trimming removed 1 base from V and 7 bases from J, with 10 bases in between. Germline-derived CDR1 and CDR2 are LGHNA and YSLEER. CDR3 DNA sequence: TGCGCCAGCAGCCAAGGCTCGACGGGGACCCAGTACTTC. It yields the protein CASSQGSTGTQYF.

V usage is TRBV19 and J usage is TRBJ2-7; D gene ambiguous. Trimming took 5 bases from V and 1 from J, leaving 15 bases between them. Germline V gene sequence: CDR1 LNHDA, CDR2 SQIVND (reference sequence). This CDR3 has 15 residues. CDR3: CASSGYPTTSYEQYF. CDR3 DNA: TGTGCCAGTAGTGGATACCCCACTACTTCCTACGAGCAGTACTTC.

Here the CDR3 reads CSVITSGGRSTDTQYF. CDR3 bases: TGCAGCGTAATAACTAGCGGGGGGCGTAGCACAGATACGCAGTATTTT. V is TRBV29-1 and J is TRBJ2-3; TRBD2 matches 12 bases. The CDR3 runs 16 residues. CDR1 SQVTM and CDR2 ANQGSEA come from the germline V gene. The trim removed 6 bases at V and 0 bases at J, leaving 7 bases unmatched.

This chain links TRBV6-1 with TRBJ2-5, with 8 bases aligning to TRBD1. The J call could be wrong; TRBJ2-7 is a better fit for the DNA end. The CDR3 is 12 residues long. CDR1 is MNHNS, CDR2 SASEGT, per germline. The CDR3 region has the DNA TGTGCCAGCAGGCGACAGGGGTACGAGCAGTACTTC. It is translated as CASRRQGYEQYF.

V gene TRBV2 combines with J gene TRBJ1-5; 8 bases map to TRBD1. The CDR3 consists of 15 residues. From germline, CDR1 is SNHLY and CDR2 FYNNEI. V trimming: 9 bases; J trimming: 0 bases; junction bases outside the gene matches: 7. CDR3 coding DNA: TGTGCCAGTAGACGACAGGGGACTAGCAATCAGCCCCAGCATTTT. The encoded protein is CASRRQGTSNQPQHF.

CDR3 amino acids: CASSLSPTGKRTEAFF. The DNA for the CDR3 is TGTGCCAGCAGCTTAAGTCCCACAGGGAAAAGGACTGAAGCTTTCTTT. This rearrangement joins TRBV7-2 to TRBJ1-1; possible D gene TRBD1, 6 bases. Between the trimmed V and J ends, which lost 2 bases and 5 bases, there was a span of 18 bases. CDR3 length equals 16 residues. The V gene's germline CDR1 is SGHTA and CDR2 FQGNSA.

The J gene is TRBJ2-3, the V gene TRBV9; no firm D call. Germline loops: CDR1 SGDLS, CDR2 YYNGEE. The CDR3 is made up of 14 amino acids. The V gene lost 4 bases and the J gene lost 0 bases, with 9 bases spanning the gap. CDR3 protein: CASSPQKSTDTQYF. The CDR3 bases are TGTGCCAGCAGCCCCCAGAAAAGCACAGATACGCAGTATTTT.

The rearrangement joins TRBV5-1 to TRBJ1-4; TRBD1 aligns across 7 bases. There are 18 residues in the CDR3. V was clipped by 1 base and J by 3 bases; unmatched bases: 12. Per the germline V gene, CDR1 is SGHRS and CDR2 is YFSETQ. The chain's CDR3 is CASSLQRGRGASNEKLFF. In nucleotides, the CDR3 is TGCGCCAGCAGCTTGCAACGCGGCAGGGGGGCCTCTAATGAAAAACTGTTTTTT.

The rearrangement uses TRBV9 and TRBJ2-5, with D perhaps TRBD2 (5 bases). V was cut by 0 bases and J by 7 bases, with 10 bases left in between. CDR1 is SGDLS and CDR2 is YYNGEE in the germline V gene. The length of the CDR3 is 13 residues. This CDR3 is CASSVAGWGTQYF. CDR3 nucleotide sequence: TGTGCCAGCAGCGTAGCGGGATGGGGGACCCAGTACTTC.

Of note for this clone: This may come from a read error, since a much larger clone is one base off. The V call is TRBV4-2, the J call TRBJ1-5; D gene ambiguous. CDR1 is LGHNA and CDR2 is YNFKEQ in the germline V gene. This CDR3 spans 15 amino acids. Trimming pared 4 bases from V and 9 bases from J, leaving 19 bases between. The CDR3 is CASSPRVRALGPQHF. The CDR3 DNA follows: TGTGCCAGCAGCCCCCGAGTAAGGGCGCTGGGGCCCCAGCATTTT.

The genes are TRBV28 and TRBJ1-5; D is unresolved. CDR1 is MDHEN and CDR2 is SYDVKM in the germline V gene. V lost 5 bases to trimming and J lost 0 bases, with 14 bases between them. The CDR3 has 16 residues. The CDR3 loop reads CASSPRLVNSNQPQHF. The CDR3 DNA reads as TGTGCCAGCAGTCCACGGTTAGTTAATAGCAATCAGCCCCAGCATTTT. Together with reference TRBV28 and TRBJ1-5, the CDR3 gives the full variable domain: DVKVTQSSRYLVKRTGEKVFLECVQDMDHENMFWYRQDPGLGLRLIYFSYDVKMKEKGDIPEGYSVSREKKERFSLILESASTNQTSMYLCASSPRLVNSNQPQHFGDGTRLSIL.

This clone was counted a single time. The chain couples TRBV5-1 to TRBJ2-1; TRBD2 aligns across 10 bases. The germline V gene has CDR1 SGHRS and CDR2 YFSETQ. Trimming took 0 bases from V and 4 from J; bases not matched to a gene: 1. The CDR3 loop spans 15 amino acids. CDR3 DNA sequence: TGCGCCAGCAGCTTGGAACTAGCGGGGTACAATGAGCAGTTCTTC. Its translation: CASSLELAGYNEQFF.

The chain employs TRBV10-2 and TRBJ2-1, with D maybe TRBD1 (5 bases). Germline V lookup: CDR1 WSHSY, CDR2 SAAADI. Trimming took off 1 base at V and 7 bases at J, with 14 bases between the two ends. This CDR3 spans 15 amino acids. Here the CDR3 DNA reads TGCGCCAGCAGTGAGTACGGACAAAGTGCGAATGAGCAGTTCTTC. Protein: CASSEYGQSANEQFF.

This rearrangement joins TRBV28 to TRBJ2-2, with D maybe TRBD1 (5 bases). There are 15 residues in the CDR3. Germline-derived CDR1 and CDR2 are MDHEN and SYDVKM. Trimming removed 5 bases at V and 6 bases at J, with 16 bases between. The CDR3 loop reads CASSPLREGSGELFF. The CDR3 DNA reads TGTGCCAGCAGTCCTCTCAGGGAAGGGTCCGGGGAGCTGTTTTTT.

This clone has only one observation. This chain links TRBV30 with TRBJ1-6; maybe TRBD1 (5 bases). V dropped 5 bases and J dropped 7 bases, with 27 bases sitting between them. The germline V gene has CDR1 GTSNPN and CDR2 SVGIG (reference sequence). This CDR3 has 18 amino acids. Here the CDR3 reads CAWYPGPQPSRTNSPLHF. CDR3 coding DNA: TGTGCCTGGTACCCAGGCCCCCAGCCCTCAAGGACAAATTCACCCCTCCACTTT.

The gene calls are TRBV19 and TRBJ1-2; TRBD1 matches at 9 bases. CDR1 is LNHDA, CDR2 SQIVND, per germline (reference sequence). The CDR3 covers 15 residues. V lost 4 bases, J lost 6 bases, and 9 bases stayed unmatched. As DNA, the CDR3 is TGTGCCAGTAGTACCGGGACAGGGCCCCCTAATGGCTACACCTTC. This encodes CASSTGTGPPNGYTF.

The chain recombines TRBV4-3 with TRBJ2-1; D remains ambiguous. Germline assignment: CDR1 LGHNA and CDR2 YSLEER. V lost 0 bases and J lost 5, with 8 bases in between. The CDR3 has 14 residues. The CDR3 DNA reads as TGCGCCAGCAGCCAAGAGTGGGCAGACAATGAGCAGTTCTTC. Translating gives CASSQEWADNEQFF.

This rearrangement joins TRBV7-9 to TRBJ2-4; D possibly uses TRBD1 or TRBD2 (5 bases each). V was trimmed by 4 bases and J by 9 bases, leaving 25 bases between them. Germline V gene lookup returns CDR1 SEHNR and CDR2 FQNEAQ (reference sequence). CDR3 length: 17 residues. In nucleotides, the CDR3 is TGTGCCAGCAGCTCATCGAGGGGAAAAGGGTGGGGTATCATTCAGTACTTC. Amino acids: CASSSSRGKGWGIIQYF.

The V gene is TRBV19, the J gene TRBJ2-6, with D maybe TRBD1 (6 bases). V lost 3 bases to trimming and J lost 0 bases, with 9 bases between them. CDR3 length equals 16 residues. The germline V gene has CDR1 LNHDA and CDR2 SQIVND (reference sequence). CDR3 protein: CASSITGSSGANVLTF. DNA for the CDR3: TGTGCCAGTAGTATTACAGGGTCCTCTGGGGCCAACGTCCTGACTTTC.

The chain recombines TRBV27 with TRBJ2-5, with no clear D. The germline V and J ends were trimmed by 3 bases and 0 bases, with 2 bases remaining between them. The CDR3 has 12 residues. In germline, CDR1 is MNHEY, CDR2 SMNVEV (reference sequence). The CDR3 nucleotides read TGTGCCAGCAGTTTTGACCAAGAGACCCAGTACTTC. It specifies CASSFDQETQYF.

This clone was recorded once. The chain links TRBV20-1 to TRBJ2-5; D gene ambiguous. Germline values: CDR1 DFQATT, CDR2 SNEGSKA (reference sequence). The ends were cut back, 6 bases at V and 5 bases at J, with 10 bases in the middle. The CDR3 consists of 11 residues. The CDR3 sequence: CSATGVETQYF. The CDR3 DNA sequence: TGCAGTGCCACTGGTGTGGAGACCCAGTACTTC.

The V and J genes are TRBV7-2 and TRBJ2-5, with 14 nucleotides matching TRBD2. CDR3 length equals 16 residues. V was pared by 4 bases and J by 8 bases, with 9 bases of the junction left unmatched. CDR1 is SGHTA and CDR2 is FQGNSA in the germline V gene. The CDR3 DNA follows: TGTGCCAGCAGCTCCGGGACTAGCGGGGGCCGCGAAACCCAGTACTTC. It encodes CASSSGTSGGRETQYF.

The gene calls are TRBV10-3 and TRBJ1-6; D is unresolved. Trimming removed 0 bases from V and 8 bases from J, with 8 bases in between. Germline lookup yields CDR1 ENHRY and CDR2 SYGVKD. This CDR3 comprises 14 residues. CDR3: CAISESSIDSPLHF. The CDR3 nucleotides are TGTGCCATCAGTGAGTCGTCGATTGATTCACCCCTCCACTTT.